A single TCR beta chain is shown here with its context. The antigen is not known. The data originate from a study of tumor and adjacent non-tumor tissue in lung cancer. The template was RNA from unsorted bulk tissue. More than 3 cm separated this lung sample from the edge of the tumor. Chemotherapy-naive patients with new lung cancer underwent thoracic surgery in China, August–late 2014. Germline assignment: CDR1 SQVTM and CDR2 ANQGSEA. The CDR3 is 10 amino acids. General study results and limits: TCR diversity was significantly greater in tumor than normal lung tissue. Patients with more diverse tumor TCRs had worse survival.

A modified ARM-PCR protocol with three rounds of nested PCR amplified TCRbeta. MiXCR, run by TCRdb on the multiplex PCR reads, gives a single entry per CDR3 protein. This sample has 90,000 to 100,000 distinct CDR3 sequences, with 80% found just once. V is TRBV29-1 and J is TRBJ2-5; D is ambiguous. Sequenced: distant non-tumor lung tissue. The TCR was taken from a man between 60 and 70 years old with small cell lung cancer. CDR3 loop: CNGDKETQYF. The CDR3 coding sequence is TGCAACGGTGACAAAGAGACCCAGTACTTC.